This T cell receptor (beta chain) was obtained from a study of blood T cell repertoires in COVID-19. About the study: Researchers got acute and convalescent COVID-19 samples from the United States, Italy and Spain.

Germline trimming cut 1 base from V and 0 bases from J; bases unmatched to any gene: 7. The CDR3 runs 18 residues. Germline values: CDR1 SGHKS, CDR2 YYEKEE (reference sequence). In the authors' methods: Nucleated cell counts were estimated from reference gene primer amplification. Profiled with immunoSEQ multiplex PCR; TCRdb holds only in-frame clones, not every one. V, J and clone size are those of that table, while D and trimming were read from the DNA. The table shows approximately 28,000 clones, with around 77% occurring only once. Sequencing used peripheral blood. This TCR came from a woman aged 70-85 years with active or convalescent COVID-19. The chain has TRBV5-5 and TRBJ2-1; 10 bases match TRBD2. CDR3 amino acids: CASSLSPAGGLSYNEQFF. The CDR3 region has the DNA TGTGCCAGCAGCTTGAGCCCAGCGGGGGGGCTCTCCTACAATGAGCAGTTCTTC.